The clone carrying this T cell receptor beta chain has just a few counts. CDR1 and CDR2 from the germline V gene are MNHNY and SVGAGI (reference sequence). This CDR3 region has 15 residues. V was clipped by 5 bases and J by 14 bases, with 25 bases between them. This sample is part of a study of T cell repertoires in aging, cancer and after chemotherapy. For the study at large: Over several months to years, re-sampled healthy donor repertoires clearly shared clones.

Multiplex touch-down PCR with TRB-A/B primers amplified rearranged V-D-J TRB sequences. TCRdb reprocessed the multiplex PCR reads via MiXCR and lists one record per CDR3 protein. The sample lists about 4,300 distinct CDR3 sequences; around 27% were seen once. The template was genomic DNA from peripheral blood, not RNA. V gene TRBV6-6 combines with J gene TRBJ2-1, with D tentatively TRBD2 (5 bases). The sample taken for sequencing was blood. The receptor was derived from a human donor in good health. The DNA of the CDR3 is TGTGCCAGCAGTAACAATGCCGGGGAGCAGCCTTGGGAGTTCTTC. Protein product: CASSNNAGEQPWEFF.